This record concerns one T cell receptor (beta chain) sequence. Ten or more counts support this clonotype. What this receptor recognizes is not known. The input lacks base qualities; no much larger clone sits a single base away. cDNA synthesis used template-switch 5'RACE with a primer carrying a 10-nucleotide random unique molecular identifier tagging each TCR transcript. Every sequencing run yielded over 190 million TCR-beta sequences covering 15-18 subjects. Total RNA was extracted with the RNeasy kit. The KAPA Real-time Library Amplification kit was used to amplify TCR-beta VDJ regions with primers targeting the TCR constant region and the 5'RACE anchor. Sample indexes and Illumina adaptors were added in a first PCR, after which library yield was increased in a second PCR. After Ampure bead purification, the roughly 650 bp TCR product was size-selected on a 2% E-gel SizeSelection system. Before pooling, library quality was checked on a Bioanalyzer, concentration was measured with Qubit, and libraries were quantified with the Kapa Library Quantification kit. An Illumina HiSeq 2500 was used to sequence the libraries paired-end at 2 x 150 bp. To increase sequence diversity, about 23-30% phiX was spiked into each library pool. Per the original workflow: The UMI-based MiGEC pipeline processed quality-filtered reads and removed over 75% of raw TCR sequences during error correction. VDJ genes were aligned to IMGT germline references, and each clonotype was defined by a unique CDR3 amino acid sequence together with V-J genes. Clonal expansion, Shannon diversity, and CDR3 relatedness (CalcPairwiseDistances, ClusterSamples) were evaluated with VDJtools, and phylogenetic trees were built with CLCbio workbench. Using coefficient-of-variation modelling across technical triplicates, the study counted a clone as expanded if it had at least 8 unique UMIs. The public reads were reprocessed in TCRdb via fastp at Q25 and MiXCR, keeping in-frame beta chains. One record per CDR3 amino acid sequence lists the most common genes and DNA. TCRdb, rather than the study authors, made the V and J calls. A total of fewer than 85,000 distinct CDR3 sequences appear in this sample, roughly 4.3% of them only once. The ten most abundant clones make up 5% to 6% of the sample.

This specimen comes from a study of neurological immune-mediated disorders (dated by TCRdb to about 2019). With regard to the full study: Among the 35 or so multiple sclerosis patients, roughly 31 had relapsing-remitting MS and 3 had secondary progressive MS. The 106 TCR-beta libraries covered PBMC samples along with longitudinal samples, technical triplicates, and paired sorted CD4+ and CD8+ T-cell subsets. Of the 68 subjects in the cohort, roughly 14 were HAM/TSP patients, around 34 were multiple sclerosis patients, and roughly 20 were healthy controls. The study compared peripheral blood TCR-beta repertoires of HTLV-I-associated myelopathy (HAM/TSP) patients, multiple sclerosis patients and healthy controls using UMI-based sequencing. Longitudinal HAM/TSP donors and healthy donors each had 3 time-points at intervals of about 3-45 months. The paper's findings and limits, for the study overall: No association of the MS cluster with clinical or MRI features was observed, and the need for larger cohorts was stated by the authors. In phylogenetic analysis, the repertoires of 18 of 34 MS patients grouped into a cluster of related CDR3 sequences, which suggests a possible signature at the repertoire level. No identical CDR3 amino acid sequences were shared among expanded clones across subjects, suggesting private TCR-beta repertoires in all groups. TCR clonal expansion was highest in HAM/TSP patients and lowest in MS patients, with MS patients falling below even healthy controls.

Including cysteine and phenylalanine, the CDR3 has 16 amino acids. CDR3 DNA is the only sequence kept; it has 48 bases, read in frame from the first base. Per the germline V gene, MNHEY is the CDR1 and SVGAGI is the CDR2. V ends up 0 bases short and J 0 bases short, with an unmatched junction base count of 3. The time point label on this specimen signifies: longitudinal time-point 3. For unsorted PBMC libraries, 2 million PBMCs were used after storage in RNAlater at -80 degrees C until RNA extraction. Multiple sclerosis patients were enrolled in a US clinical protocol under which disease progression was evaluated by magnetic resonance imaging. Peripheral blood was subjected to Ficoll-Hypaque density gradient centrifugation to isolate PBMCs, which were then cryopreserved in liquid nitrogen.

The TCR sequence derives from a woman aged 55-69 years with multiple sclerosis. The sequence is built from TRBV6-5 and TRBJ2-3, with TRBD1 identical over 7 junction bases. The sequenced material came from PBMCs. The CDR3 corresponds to CASSYSGTVSTDTQYF. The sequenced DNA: TGTGCCAGCAGTTACTCCGGGACAGTTAGCACAGATACGCAGTATTTT.